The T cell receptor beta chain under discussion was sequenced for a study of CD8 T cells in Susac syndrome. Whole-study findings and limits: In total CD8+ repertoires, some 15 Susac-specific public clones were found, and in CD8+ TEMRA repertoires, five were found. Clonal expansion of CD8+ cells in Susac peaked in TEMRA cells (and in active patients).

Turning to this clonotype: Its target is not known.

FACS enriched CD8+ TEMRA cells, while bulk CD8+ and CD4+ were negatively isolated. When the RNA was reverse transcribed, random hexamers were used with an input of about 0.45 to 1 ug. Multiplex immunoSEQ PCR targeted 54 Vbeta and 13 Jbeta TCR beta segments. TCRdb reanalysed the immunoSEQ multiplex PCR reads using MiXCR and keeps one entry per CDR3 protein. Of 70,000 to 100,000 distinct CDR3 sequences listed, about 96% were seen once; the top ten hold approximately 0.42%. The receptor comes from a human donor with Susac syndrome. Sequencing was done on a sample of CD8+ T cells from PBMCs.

CDR3 DNA: TGTGCCAGCAGCTACTCCGGGACTAGCGAGGAAGATACGCAGTATTTT. Translated: CASSYSGTSEEDTQYF. The rearrangement uses TRBV7-3 and TRBJ2-3; 10 bases are a match to TRBD2. The CDR3 has 16 residues. Unmatched junction bases numbered 9, after V lost 4 bases and J lost 5 bases. The germline gives CDR1 SGHTA, CDR2 FQGTGA.